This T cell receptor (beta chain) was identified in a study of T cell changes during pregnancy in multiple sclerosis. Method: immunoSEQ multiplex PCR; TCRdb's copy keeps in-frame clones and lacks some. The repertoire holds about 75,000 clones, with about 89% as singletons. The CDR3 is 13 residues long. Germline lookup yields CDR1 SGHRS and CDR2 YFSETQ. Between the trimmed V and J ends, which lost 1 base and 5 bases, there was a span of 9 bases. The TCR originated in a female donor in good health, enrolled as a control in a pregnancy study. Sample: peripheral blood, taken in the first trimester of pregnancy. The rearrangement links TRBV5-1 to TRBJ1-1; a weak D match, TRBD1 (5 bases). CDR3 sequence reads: CASSLRGGTEAFF. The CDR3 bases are TGCGCCAGCAGCTTGCGGGGGGGAACTGAAGCTTTCTTT.